This TCR beta chain was found in a study of blood T cell repertoires in COVID-19. Study summary: From the United States, Italy and Spain came samples of acute and convalescent COVID-19. PBMCs, B-cell-depleted T cells, or T cells were the source of the cDNA or gDNA that made up the material.

In the original analysis: Amplification with reference gene primers provided the estimates of nucleated cell counts. Assay used: immunoSEQ multiplex PCR; TCRdb lists only in-frame clones, some missing. V, J and clone size were drawn from that table, and D and trimming were deduced from the DNA. The data contain about 80,000 clones, around 80% of them singletons. Germline CDR1 GTSNPN, CDR2 SVGIG (reference sequence). This CDR3 contains 15 residues. The V gene lost 0 bases and the J gene lost 4 bases, with 15 bases spanning the gap. This TCR came from an elderly man with active or convalescent COVID-19. Sequencing was performed on peripheral blood. V and J are TRBV30 and TRBJ1-2; a weak D match, TRBD1 (5 bases). CDR3 amino acids: CAWSVLLPGLYGYTF. DNA for the CDR3: TGTGCCTGGAGTGTTCTGTTGCCGGGACTCTATGGCTACACCTTC.